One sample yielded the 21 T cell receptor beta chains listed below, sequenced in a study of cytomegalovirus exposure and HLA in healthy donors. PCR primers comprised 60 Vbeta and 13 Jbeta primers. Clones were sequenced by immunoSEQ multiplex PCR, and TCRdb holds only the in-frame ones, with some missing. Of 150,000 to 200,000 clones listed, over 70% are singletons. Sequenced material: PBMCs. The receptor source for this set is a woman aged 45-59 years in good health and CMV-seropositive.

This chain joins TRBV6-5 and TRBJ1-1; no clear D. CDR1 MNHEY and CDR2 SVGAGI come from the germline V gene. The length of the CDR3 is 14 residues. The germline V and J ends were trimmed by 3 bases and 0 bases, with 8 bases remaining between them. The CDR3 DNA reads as TGTGCCAGCAGTTATTCGGAGGTGAACACTGAAGCTTTCTTT. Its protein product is CASSYSEVNTEAFF.

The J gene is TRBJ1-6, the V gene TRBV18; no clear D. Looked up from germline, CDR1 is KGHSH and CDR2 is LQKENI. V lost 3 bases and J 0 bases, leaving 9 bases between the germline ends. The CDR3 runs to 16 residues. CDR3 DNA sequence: TGTGCCAGCTCACCTAACAGCCGCTCCTATAATTCACCCCTCCACTTT. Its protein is CASSPNSRSYNSPLHF.

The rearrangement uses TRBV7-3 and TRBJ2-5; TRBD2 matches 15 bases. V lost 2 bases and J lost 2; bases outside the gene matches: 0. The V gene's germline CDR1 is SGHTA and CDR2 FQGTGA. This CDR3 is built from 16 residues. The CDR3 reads CASSLGTSGGQETQYF. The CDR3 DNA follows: TGTGCCAGCAGCTTAGGGACTAGCGGGGGGCAAGAGACCCAGTACTTC.

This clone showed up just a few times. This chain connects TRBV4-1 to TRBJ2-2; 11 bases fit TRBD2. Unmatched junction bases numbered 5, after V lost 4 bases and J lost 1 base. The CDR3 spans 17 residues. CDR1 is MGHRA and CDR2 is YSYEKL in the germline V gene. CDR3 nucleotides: TGCGCCAGCAGCCGGGTAGCGGGGGGGCGGAACACCGGGGAGCTGTTTTTT. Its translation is CASSRVAGGRNTGELFF.

CDR3 protein: CASSLEGGGEGYTF. The CDR3 DNA is TGTGCCAGCAGCTTAGAAGGAGGAGGGGAGGGCTACACCTTC. The V call is TRBV7-9, the J call TRBJ1-2; tentative D call: TRBD1 (5 bases). The V gene's germline CDR1 is SEHNR and CDR2 FQNEAQ (reference sequence). V was trimmed by 1 base and J by 8 bases, leaving 14 bases between them. The CDR3 has 14 residues.

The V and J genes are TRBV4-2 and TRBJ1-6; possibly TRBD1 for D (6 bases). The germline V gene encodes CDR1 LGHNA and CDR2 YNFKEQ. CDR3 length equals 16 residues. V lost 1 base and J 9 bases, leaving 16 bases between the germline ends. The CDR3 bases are TGTGCCAGCAGCCAAGCCTTCGGGGGGGCCGGTTCACCCCTCCACTTT. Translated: CASSQAFGGAGSPLHF.

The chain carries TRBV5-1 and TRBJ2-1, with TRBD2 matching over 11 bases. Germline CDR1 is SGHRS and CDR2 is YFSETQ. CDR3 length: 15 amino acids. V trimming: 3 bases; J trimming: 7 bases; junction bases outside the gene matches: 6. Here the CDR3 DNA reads TGCGCCAGCAGCTCGTCGGGACTAGCGGCAAATGAGCAGTTCTTC. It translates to CASSSSGLAANEQFF.

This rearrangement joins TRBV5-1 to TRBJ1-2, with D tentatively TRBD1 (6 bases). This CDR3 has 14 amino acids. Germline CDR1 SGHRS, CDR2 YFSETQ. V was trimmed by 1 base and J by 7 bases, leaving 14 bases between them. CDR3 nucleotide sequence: TGCGCCAGCAGCTTGTTCCAGGGGCAGAGTGGCTACACCTTC. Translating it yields CASSLFQGQSGYTF. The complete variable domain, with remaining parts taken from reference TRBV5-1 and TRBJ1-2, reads KAGVTQTPRYLIKTRGQQVTLSCSPISGHRSVSWYQQTPGQGLQFLFEYFSETQRNKGNFPGRFSGRQFSNSRSEMNVSTLELGDSALYLCASSLFQGQSGYTFGSGTRLTVV.

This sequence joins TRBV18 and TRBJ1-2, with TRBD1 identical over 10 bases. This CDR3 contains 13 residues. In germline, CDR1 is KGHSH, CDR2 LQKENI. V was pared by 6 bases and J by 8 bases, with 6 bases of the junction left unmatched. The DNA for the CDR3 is TGTGCCAGCTCGGGGACAGGGGATAGCGGCTACACCTTC. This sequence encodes CASSGTGDSGYTF.

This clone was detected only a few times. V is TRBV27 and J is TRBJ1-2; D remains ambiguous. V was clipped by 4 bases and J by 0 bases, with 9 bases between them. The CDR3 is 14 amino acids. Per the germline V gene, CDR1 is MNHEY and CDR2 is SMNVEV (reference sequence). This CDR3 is CASSSLAANYGYTF. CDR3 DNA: TGTGCCAGCAGTTCCTTAGCCGCTAACTATGGCTACACCTTC.

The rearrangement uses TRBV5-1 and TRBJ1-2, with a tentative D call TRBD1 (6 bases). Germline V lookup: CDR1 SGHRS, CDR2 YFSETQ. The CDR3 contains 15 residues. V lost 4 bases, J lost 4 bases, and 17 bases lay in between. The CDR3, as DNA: TGCGCCAGCAGCCACCTAGGGGGACCGGGCTATGGCTACACCTTC. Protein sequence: CASSHLGGPGYGYTF. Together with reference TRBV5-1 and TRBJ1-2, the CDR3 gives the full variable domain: KAGVTQTPRYLIKTRGQQVTLSCSPISGHRSVSWYQQTPGQGLQFLFEYFSETQRNKGNFPGRFSGRQFSNSRSEMNVSTLELGDSALYLCASSHLGGPGYGYTFGSGTRLTVV.

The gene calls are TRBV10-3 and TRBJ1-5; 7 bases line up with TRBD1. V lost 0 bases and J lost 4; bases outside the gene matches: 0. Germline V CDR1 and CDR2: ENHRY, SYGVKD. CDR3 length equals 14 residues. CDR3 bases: TGTGCCATCAGTGAGTCGACAGGGAATCAGCCCCAGCATTTT. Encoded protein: CAISESTGNQPQHF.

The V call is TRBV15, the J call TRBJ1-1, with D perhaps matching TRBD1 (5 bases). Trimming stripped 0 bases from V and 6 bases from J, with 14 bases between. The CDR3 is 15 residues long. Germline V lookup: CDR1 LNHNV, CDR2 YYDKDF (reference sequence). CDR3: CATSRDWTEGAEAFF. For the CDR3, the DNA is TGTGCCACCAGCAGAGATTGGACGGAAGGGGCTGAAGCTTTCTTT.

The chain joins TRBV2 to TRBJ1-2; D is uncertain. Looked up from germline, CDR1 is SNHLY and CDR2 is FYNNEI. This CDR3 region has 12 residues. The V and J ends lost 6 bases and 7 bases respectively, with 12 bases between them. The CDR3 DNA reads TGTGCCAGCAGCCAGCGGGAGAGTGGCTACACCTTC. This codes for CASSQRESGYTF. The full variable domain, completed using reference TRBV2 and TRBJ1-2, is EPEVTQTPSHQVTQMGQEVILRCVPISNHLYFYWYRQILGQKVEFLVSFYNNEISEKSEIFDDQFSVERPDGSNFTLKIRSTKLEDSAMYFCASSQRESGYTFGSGTRLTVV.

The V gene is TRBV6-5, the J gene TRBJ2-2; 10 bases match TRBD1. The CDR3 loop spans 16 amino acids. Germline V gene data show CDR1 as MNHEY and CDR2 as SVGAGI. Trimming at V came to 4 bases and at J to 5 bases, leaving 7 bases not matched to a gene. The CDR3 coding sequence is TGTGCCAGCAGTTCGACAGGGGGCGGAAAAACCGGGGAGCTGTTTTTT. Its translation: CASSSTGGGKTGELFF.

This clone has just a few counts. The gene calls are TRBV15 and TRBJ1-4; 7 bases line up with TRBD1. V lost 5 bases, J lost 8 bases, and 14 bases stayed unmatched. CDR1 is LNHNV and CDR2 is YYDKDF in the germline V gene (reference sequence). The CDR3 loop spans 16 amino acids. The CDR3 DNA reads TGTGCCACCAGCGTCCCGACAGGGACAGTTTTGGAAAAACTGTTTTTT. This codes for CATSVPTGTVLEKLFF.

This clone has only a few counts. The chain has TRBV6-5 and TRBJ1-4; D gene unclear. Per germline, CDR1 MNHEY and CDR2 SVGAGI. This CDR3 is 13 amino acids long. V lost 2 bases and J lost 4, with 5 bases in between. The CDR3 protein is CASSYGDNEKLFF. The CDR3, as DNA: TGTGCCAGCAGTTACGGAGATAATGAAAAACTGTTTTTT.

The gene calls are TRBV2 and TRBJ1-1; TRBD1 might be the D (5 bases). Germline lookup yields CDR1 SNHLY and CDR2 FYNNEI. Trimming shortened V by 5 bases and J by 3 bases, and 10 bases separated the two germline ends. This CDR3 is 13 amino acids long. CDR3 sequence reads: CASSMDTYTEAFF. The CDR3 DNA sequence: TGTGCCAGCAGTATGGACACTTACACTGAAGCTTTCTTT. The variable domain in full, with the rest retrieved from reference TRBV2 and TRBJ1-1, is EPEVTQTPSHQVTQMGQEVILRCVPISNHLYFYWYRQILGQKVEFLVSFYNNEISEKSEIFDDQFSVERPDGSNFTLKIRSTKLEDSAMYFCASSMDTYTEAFFGQGTRLTVV.

CDR3 DNA sequence: TGTGCCAGCAGTTTAGGCCCCGGGGGCAATCAGCCCCAGCATTTT. This gives the protein CASSLGPGGNQPQHF. The chain uses TRBV27 and TRBJ1-5, with D unclear. The CDR3 extends over 15 amino acids. Per germline, CDR1 MNHEY and CDR2 SMNVEV (reference sequence). V lost 2 bases and J 2 bases, leaving 10 bases between the germline ends.

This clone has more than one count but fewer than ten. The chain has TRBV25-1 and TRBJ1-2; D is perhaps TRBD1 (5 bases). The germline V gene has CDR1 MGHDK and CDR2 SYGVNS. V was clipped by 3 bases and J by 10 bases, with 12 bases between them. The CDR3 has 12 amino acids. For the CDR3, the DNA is TGTGCCAGCAGTGAGGGACTGTCGTACTACACCTTC. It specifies CASSEGLSYYTF.

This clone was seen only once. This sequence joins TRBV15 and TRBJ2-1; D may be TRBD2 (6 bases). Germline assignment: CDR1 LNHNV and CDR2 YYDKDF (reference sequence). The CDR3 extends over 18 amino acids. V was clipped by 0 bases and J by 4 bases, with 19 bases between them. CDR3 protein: CATSRDRERQLRYNEQFF. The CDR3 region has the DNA TGTGCCACCAGCAGAGATCGGGAGCGCCAACTACGGTACAATGAGCAGTTCTTC.